These 7 T cell receptor beta chains were sequenced from one sample in a study of blood T cell repertoires in COVID-19. The protocol was immunoSEQ multiplex PCR, while the TCRdb copy is restricted to in-frame clones and leaves out a portion. The table records around 400,000 clones, 89% of them present only once. The sample taken for sequencing was PBMCs or T cells enriched from blood (not recorded which). The receptors derive from a woman in her twenties or thirties who had recovered from COVID-19.

The V call is TRBV2, the J call TRBJ1-5; 7 bases fit TRBD1. In germline, CDR1 is SNHLY, CDR2 FYNNEI. CDR3 length: 15 residues. Losses at the gene ends were 3 bases for V and 2 bases for J; bases not matched to a gene: 4. For the CDR3, the DNA is TGTGCCAGCAGTGAGGAGGGGGCTGGCAATCAGCCCCAGCATTTT. Protein product: CASSEEGAGNQPQHF.

The V and J genes are TRBV7-2 and TRBJ1-5; the match to TRBD1 covers 9 bases. The ends lost 5 bases at V and 9 bases at J; junction bases unmatched: 8. Germline CDR1 SGHTA, CDR2 FQGNSA. The CDR3 has 14 amino acids. CDR3 residues: CASSMGQGGRPQHF. The CDR3 coding sequence is TGTGCCAGCAGCATGGGACAGGGAGGCCGGCCCCAGCATTTT.

This clone came up a few times. V is TRBV15 and J is TRBJ2-7; 9 positions match TRBD1. Germline-derived CDR1 and CDR2 are LNHNV and YYDKDF (reference sequence). V gave up 6 bases and J gave up 2 bases; unmatched junction bases: 8. The CDR3 runs to 15 residues. CDR3 DNA sequence: TGTGCCACCAGGTCCCCGGGACAGGGACCCTACGAGCAGTACTTC. Translated, it gives CATRSPGQGPYEQYF.

This chain joins TRBV3-1 (or the pseudogene TRBV3-2) and TRBJ1-2, with 8 bases matching TRBD1. Germline values: CDR1 LGHDT, CDR2 YNNKEL (reference sequence). V lost 1 base to trimming and J lost 2 bases; unmatched junction nucleotides: 0. The CDR3 length is 14 residues. The CDR3 here is CASSQGTGNYGYTF. The CDR3, as DNA: TGTGCCAGCAGCCAAGGGACAGGGAACTATGGCTACACCTTC.

V and J are TRBV29-1 and TRBJ1-2, with D perhaps TRBD1 (6 bases). The CDR3 is made up of 13 amino acids. The V gene's germline CDR1 is SQVTM and CDR2 ANQGSEA. V gave up 5 bases and J gave up 8 bases, with 18 bases separating them. This chain's CDR3 is CSVSGVTGIGYTF. CDR3 coding DNA: TGCAGCGTTTCAGGGGTTACGGGTATAGGCTACACCTTC.

This clone was recorded only once. This rearrangement joins TRBV6-5 to TRBJ1-2, with D possibly matching TRBD1 (5 bases). This CDR3 has 13 residues. Trimming removed 6 bases from V and 2 bases from J, with 10 bases in between. Germline assignment: CDR1 MNHEY and CDR2 SVGAGI. CDR3 coding DNA: TGTGCCAGCAGCCTTCGGACAAACTATGGCTACACCTTC. Residues: CASSLRTNYGYTF.

The rearrangement uses TRBV14 and TRBJ1-5, with unresolved D. In germline, CDR1 is SGHDN, CDR2 FVKESK. The CDR3 has 13 amino acids. The V gene lost 5 bases and the J gene lost 5 bases, with 10 bases spanning the gap. The chain's CDR3 is CASSFNSYQPQHF. DNA of the CDR3: TGTGCCAGCAGCTTTAACAGCTATCAGCCCCAGCATTTT. The complete variable domain, with remaining parts taken from reference TRBV14 and TRBJ1-5, reads EAGVTQFPSHSVIEKGQTVTLRCDPISGHDNLYWYRRVMGKEIKFLLHFVKESKQDESGMPNNRFLAERTGGTYSTLKVQPAELEDSGVYFCASSFNSYQPQHFGDGTRLSIL.